One and the same sample provided the 28 T cell receptor beta chains below, sequenced in a study of T cell changes during pregnancy in multiple sclerosis. TCRdb keeps only in-frame clones here, not all; method: immunoSEQ multiplex PCR. Of roughly 97,000 clones in the sample, 90% are singletons; the top ten hold approximately 0.76%. Specimen: peripheral blood, collected in the second trimester of pregnancy. These receptors originate from a female donor in good health, enrolled as a control in a pregnancy study.

This clone occurred once. The chain is built from TRBV5-4 and TRBJ1-5; 8 bases map to TRBD1. Trimming took 4 bases from V and 2 from J; bases not matched to a gene: 2. Germline CDR1 is SGHNT and CDR2 is YYREEE (reference sequence). This CDR3 region has 14 residues. The DNA of the CDR3 is TGTGCCAGCAGCGAGGGACAGGGCAATCAGCCCCAGCATTTT. It translates to CASSEGQGNQPQHF.

The chain joins TRBV28 to TRBJ2-7, with 10 bases identical to TRBD2. The CDR3 is 15 residues long. The germline gives CDR1 MDHEN, CDR2 SYDVKM. V lost 5 bases to trimming and J lost 3 bases; unmatched junction nucleotides: 7. DNA of the CDR3: TGTGCCAGCAGTCGACCTGCTAGCGGGAGCTACGAGCAGTACTTC. Encoded protein: CASSRPASGSYEQYF.

J is TRBJ2-5 and V is TRBV6-1, with 9 bases fitting TRBD1. The V gene's germline CDR1 is MNHNS and CDR2 SASEGT. This CDR3 is 13 amino acids long. J gave up 5 bases and V 9 bases, and 7 bases lay outside the gene matches. CDR3 coding DNA: TGTGCCAGGGGAACAGGGGGCCGGGAGACCCAGTACTTC. The encoded protein is CARGTGGRETQYF.

The chain uses TRBV2 and TRBJ2-5; 10 nucleotides match TRBD2. The CDR3 length is 12 residues. In germline, CDR1 is SNHLY, CDR2 FYNNEI. V was clipped by 6 bases and J by 5 bases; unmatched bases: 0. The CDR3 spells CASRGLAETQYF. DNA of the CDR3: TGTGCCAGCAGGGGACTAGCGGAGACCCAGTACTTC.

J is TRBJ1-4 and V is TRBV2; perhaps TRBD1 as D (5 bases). The CDR3 is made up of 16 amino acids. Trimming pared 6 bases from V and 2 bases from J, leaving 16 bases between. Germline lookup yields CDR1 SNHLY and CDR2 FYNNEI. CDR3 protein: CASSPGGRGTNEKLFF. The CDR3 bases are TGTGCCAGCAGCCCGGGGGGTCGAGGCACTAATGAAAAACTGTTTTTT.

This clone occurred a few times. The chain joins TRBV6-4 to TRBJ1-1, with D possibly matching TRBD1 (5 bases). The CDR3 runs 14 residues. V lost 3 bases to trimming and J lost 1 base, with 9 bases between them. Germline assignment: CDR1 MRHNA and CDR2 SNTAGT. CDR3 protein: CASSETTENTEAFF. As DNA, the CDR3 is TGTGCCAGCAGTGAGACGACAGAGAACACTGAAGCTTTCTTT.

The sample holds one count of this clone. This rearrangement joins TRBV10-3 to TRBJ1-4, with 8 bases aligning to TRBD1. The CDR3 covers 16 residues. The V and J ends lost 0 bases and 5 bases, in that order; junction bases with no gene match: 5. The germline CDR1 and CDR2 sequences are ENHRY and SYGVKD. The CDR3 DNA is TGTGCCATCAGTGAGTCGCCGACAGGGGAAAATGAAAAACTGTTTTTT. The encoded protein is CAISESPTGENEKLFF.

The CDR3 DNA reads as TGTGCCAGCAGCTTAGCCCAGAACACTGAAGCTTTCTTT. Translated: CASSLAQNTEAFF. J is TRBJ1-1 and V is TRBV7-9; D gene unclear. The V gene lost 0 bases and the J gene lost 1 base, with 3 bases spanning the gap. The CDR3 sequence is 13 residues long. Per germline, CDR1 SEHNR and CDR2 FQNEAQ (reference sequence).

The V call is TRBV15, the J call TRBJ2-2; D ambiguous. Trimming stripped 0 bases from V and 5 bases from J, with 4 bases between. CDR1 is LNHNV, CDR2 YYDKDF, per germline (reference sequence). This CDR3 has 13 residues. CDR3 nucleotide sequence: TGTGCCACCAGCAGAGAGAGGACCGGGGAGCTGTTTTTT. It encodes CATSRERTGELFF.

The gene calls are TRBV13 and TRBJ2-5; TRBD1 is a possible D gene (6 bases). The CDR3 totals 15 residues. V lost 0 bases, J lost 3 bases, and 11 bases lay in between. The germline CDR1 and CDR2 sequences are PRHDT and FYEKMQ (reference sequence). The CDR3 DNA is TGTGCCAGCAGCTTAGGTACAGGGCGGGAAGAGACCCAGTACTTC. Its protein product is CASSLGTGREETQYF. Full variable domain (missing parts from reference TRBV13 and TRBJ2-5): AAGVIQSPRHLIKEKRETATLKCYPIPRHDTVYWYQQGPGQDPQFLISFYEKMQSDKGSIPDRFSAQQFSDYHSELNMSSLELGDSALYFCASSLGTGREETQYFGPGTRLLVL.

The chain is built from TRBV18 and TRBJ2-7, with D maybe TRBD1 (6 bases). Trimming stripped 5 bases from V and 6 bases from J, with 8 bases between. Germline V gene sequence: CDR1 KGHSH, CDR2 LQKENI. The length of the CDR3 is 11 residues. CDR3 loop: CASSSGAEQYF. The CDR3, as DNA: TGTGCCAGCTCATCAGGGGCCGAGCAGTACTTC.

This clone was observed a single time. The chain uses TRBV15 and TRBJ2-3; D not certain. Trimming left V 1 base short and J 2 bases short, with 7 bases between. Per the germline V gene, CDR1 is LNHNV and CDR2 is YYDKDF (reference sequence). The CDR3 has 14 amino acids. The CDR3: CATSRAANTDTQYF. The CDR3 region has the DNA TGTGCCACCAGCAGAGCTGCGAACACAGATACGCAGTATTTT.

V is TRBV4-2 and J is TRBJ2-5, with D perhaps TRBD1 (8 bases). Per the germline V gene, CDR1 is LGHNA and CDR2 is YNFKEQ. The V end was cut by 4 bases, the J end by 5 bases, with 20 bases between. The CDR3 spans 16 residues. CDR3 nucleotide sequence: TGTGCCAGCAGCCGAGCACAGGGGGGGGGCCCGGAGACCCAGTACTTC. Translating it yields CASSRAQGGGPETQYF.

The V gene is TRBV5-4, the J gene TRBJ1-1; D gene uncertain. Trimming removed 3 bases at V and 2 bases at J, with 14 bases between. This CDR3 has 15 residues. The germline CDR1 and CDR2 sequences are SGHNT and YYREEE (reference sequence). The CDR3 region has the DNA TGTGCCAGCAGCTCAAAGCGGGGATTCAACACTGAAGCTTTCTTT. Translation gives CASSSKRGFNTEAFF.

The rearrangement uses TRBV15 and TRBJ1-4, with TRBD1 as a possible D gene (5 bases). The CDR3 runs to 15 residues. Trimming removed 0 bases at V and 7 bases at J, with 12 bases between. Germline assignment: CDR1 LNHNV and CDR2 YYDKDF (reference sequence). CDR3 loop: CATSRDRQRSEKLFF. The CDR3 coding sequence is TGTGCCACCAGCAGAGATCGACAGAGGAGTGAAAAACTGTTTTTT.

CDR3 DNA: TGTGCCAGCAGTGACCCCCCGCCGGTGGATGAGCAGTTCTTC. It yields the protein CASSDPPPVDEQFF. This rearrangement joins TRBV2 to TRBJ2-1; D is unclear. The V gene's germline CDR1 is SNHLY and CDR2 FYNNEI. The V and J ends lost 3 bases and 8 bases respectively, with 14 bases between them. The CDR3 extends over 14 amino acids.

This clone was detected only once. The rearrangement joins TRBV6-1 to TRBJ2-2, with 7 positions matching TRBD1. CDR3 length equals 17 residues. V lost 0 bases, J lost 6 bases, and 10 bases stayed unmatched. Germline CDR1 MNHNS, CDR2 SASEGT. DNA for the CDR3: TGTGCCAGCAGTGAAGCGGGAAGGGGGCGTCATCCCGGGGAGCTGTTTTTT. Amino acids: CASSEAGRGRHPGELFF.

This rearrangement joins TRBV7-2 to TRBJ2-3; TRBD2 matches 8 bases. Unmatched junction bases numbered 11, after V lost 5 bases and J lost 4 bases. Germline V gene data show CDR1 as SGHTA and CDR2 as FQGNSA. The CDR3 runs 16 residues. This chain's CDR3 is CASSDRGSGGADTQYF. The CDR3 DNA reads as TGTGCCAGCAGCGATAGGGGATCGGGGGGGGCAGATACGCAGTATTTT.

This clone was counted once. The V call is TRBV6-1, the J call TRBJ1-5, with D tentatively TRBD1 (6 bases). V was shortened by 6 bases and J by 0 bases, with 9 bases between the two germline ends. Germline CDR1 is MNHNS and CDR2 is SASEGT. The length of the CDR3 is 14 residues. DNA for the CDR3: TGTGCCAGCAGGGGCAGGGGTAGCAATCAGCCCCAGCATTTT. It encodes CASRGRGSNQPQHF.

V and J are TRBV25-1 and TRBJ1-1; no clear D. Germline-derived CDR1 and CDR2 are MGHDK and SYGVNS. The CDR3 consists of 16 residues. V was clipped by 5 bases and J by 4 bases, with 20 bases between them. Here the CDR3 reads CASSRGYGTRSTEAFF. Here the CDR3 DNA reads TGTGCCAGCAGTCGGGGATATGGTACGAGAAGCACTGAAGCTTTCTTT.

This chain links TRBV10-3 with TRBJ1-2, with D perhaps TRBD1 (5 bases). Germline V gene lookup returns CDR1 ENHRY and CDR2 SYGVKD. The CDR3 loop spans 13 amino acids. V was cut by 0 bases and J by 10 bases, with 12 bases left in between. This chain's CDR3 is CAISESPGHAYTF. The DNA for the CDR3 is TGTGCCATCAGTGAGTCACCAGGGCATGCCTACACCTTC.

V gene TRBV6-6 combines with J gene TRBJ2-7, with 7 nucleotides matching TRBD2. The CDR3 covers 14 residues. Germline V gene lookup returns CDR1 MNHNY and CDR2 SVGAGI (reference sequence). V was pared by 4 bases and J by 3 bases, with 6 bases of the junction left unmatched. The CDR3 loop is CASSSAGDLYEQYF. Written as DNA, the CDR3 is TGTGCCAGCAGTTCGGCGGGGGATCTCTACGAGCAGTACTTC.

This chain connects TRBV11-2 to TRBJ2-3; 14 bases are a match to TRBD2. This CDR3 contains 15 residues. Unmatched junction bases numbered 2, after V lost 5 bases and J lost 4 bases. Germline V gene sequence: CDR1 SGHAT, CDR2 FQNNGV. CDR3 sequence (DNA): TGTGCCAGCAGCCGGACTAGCGGGAGGTCAGATACGCAGTATTTT. Its protein product is CASSRTSGRSDTQYF.

V is TRBV19 and J is TRBJ2-7, with 11 bases identical to TRBD1. J lost 7 bases, V lost 4 bases, and 6 bases had no gene match. This CDR3 is built from 14 residues. CDR1 and CDR2 from the germline V gene are LNHDA and SQIVND (reference sequence). CDR3 amino acids: CASSRGQGVVEQYF. CDR3 in DNA: TGTGCCAGTAGTAGGGGACAGGGGGTCGTGGAGCAGTACTTC.

The rearrangement uses TRBV10-1 and TRBJ2-7, with 9 bases identical to TRBD1. CDR1 WNHNN and CDR2 SYGVQD come from the germline V gene (reference sequence). This CDR3 region has 13 residues. J gave up 5 bases and V 5 bases, and 4 bases lay outside the gene matches. The CDR3, as DNA: TGCGCCAGCAGTCGGGACAGGGTAAACGAGCAGTACTTC. This gives the protein CASSRDRVNEQYF.

The chain uses TRBV18 and TRBJ1-2; 7 positions match TRBD1. This CDR3 has 16 amino acids. In germline, CDR1 is KGHSH, CDR2 LQKENI. V trimming: 2 bases; J trimming: 4 bases; junction bases outside the gene matches: 10. CDR3: CASSPDITGERYGYTF. In nucleotides, the CDR3 is TGTGCCAGCTCACCAGATATCACAGGGGAGCGCTATGGCTACACCTTC.

This rearrangement joins TRBV9 to TRBJ1-4, with 7 bases matching TRBD1. V shed 4 bases and J 0 bases; nucleotides not matched to a gene: 9. The CDR3 extends over 17 amino acids. Germline V CDR1 and CDR2: SGDLS, YYNGEE. The chain's CDR3 is CASSPFPGGSTNEKLFF. CDR3 bases: TGTGCCAGCAGCCCATTCCCAGGGGGTTCAACTAATGAAAAACTGTTTTTT.

With respect to this clone: The sample holds other DNA sequences that translate to the same CDR3. The chain recombines TRBV18 with TRBJ2-7, with D perhaps TRBD2 (5 bases). The germline V gene encodes CDR1 KGHSH and CDR2 LQKENI. Deletions cut 3 bases from V and 3 bases from J, with 6 bases between. The CDR3 covers 12 residues. The DNA for the CDR3 is TGTGCCAGCTCACCCCGGGGCTACGAGCAGTACTTC. Translation gives CASSPRGYEQYF.